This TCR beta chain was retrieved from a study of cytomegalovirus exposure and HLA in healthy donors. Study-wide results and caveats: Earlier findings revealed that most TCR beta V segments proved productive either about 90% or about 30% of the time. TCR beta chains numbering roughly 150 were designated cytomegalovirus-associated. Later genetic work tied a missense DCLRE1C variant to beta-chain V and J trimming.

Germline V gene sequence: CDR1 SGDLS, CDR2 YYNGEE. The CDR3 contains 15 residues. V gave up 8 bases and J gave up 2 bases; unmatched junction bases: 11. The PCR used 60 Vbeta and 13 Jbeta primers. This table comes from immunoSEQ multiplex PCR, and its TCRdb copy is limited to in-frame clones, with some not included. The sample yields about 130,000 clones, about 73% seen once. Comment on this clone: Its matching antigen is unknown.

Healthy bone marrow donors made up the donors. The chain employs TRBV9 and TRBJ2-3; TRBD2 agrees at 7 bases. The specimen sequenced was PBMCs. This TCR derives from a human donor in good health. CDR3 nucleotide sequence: TGTGCCAGAGGGAACGAGACTAGCCACACAGATACGCAGTATTTT. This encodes CARGNETSHTDTQYF.